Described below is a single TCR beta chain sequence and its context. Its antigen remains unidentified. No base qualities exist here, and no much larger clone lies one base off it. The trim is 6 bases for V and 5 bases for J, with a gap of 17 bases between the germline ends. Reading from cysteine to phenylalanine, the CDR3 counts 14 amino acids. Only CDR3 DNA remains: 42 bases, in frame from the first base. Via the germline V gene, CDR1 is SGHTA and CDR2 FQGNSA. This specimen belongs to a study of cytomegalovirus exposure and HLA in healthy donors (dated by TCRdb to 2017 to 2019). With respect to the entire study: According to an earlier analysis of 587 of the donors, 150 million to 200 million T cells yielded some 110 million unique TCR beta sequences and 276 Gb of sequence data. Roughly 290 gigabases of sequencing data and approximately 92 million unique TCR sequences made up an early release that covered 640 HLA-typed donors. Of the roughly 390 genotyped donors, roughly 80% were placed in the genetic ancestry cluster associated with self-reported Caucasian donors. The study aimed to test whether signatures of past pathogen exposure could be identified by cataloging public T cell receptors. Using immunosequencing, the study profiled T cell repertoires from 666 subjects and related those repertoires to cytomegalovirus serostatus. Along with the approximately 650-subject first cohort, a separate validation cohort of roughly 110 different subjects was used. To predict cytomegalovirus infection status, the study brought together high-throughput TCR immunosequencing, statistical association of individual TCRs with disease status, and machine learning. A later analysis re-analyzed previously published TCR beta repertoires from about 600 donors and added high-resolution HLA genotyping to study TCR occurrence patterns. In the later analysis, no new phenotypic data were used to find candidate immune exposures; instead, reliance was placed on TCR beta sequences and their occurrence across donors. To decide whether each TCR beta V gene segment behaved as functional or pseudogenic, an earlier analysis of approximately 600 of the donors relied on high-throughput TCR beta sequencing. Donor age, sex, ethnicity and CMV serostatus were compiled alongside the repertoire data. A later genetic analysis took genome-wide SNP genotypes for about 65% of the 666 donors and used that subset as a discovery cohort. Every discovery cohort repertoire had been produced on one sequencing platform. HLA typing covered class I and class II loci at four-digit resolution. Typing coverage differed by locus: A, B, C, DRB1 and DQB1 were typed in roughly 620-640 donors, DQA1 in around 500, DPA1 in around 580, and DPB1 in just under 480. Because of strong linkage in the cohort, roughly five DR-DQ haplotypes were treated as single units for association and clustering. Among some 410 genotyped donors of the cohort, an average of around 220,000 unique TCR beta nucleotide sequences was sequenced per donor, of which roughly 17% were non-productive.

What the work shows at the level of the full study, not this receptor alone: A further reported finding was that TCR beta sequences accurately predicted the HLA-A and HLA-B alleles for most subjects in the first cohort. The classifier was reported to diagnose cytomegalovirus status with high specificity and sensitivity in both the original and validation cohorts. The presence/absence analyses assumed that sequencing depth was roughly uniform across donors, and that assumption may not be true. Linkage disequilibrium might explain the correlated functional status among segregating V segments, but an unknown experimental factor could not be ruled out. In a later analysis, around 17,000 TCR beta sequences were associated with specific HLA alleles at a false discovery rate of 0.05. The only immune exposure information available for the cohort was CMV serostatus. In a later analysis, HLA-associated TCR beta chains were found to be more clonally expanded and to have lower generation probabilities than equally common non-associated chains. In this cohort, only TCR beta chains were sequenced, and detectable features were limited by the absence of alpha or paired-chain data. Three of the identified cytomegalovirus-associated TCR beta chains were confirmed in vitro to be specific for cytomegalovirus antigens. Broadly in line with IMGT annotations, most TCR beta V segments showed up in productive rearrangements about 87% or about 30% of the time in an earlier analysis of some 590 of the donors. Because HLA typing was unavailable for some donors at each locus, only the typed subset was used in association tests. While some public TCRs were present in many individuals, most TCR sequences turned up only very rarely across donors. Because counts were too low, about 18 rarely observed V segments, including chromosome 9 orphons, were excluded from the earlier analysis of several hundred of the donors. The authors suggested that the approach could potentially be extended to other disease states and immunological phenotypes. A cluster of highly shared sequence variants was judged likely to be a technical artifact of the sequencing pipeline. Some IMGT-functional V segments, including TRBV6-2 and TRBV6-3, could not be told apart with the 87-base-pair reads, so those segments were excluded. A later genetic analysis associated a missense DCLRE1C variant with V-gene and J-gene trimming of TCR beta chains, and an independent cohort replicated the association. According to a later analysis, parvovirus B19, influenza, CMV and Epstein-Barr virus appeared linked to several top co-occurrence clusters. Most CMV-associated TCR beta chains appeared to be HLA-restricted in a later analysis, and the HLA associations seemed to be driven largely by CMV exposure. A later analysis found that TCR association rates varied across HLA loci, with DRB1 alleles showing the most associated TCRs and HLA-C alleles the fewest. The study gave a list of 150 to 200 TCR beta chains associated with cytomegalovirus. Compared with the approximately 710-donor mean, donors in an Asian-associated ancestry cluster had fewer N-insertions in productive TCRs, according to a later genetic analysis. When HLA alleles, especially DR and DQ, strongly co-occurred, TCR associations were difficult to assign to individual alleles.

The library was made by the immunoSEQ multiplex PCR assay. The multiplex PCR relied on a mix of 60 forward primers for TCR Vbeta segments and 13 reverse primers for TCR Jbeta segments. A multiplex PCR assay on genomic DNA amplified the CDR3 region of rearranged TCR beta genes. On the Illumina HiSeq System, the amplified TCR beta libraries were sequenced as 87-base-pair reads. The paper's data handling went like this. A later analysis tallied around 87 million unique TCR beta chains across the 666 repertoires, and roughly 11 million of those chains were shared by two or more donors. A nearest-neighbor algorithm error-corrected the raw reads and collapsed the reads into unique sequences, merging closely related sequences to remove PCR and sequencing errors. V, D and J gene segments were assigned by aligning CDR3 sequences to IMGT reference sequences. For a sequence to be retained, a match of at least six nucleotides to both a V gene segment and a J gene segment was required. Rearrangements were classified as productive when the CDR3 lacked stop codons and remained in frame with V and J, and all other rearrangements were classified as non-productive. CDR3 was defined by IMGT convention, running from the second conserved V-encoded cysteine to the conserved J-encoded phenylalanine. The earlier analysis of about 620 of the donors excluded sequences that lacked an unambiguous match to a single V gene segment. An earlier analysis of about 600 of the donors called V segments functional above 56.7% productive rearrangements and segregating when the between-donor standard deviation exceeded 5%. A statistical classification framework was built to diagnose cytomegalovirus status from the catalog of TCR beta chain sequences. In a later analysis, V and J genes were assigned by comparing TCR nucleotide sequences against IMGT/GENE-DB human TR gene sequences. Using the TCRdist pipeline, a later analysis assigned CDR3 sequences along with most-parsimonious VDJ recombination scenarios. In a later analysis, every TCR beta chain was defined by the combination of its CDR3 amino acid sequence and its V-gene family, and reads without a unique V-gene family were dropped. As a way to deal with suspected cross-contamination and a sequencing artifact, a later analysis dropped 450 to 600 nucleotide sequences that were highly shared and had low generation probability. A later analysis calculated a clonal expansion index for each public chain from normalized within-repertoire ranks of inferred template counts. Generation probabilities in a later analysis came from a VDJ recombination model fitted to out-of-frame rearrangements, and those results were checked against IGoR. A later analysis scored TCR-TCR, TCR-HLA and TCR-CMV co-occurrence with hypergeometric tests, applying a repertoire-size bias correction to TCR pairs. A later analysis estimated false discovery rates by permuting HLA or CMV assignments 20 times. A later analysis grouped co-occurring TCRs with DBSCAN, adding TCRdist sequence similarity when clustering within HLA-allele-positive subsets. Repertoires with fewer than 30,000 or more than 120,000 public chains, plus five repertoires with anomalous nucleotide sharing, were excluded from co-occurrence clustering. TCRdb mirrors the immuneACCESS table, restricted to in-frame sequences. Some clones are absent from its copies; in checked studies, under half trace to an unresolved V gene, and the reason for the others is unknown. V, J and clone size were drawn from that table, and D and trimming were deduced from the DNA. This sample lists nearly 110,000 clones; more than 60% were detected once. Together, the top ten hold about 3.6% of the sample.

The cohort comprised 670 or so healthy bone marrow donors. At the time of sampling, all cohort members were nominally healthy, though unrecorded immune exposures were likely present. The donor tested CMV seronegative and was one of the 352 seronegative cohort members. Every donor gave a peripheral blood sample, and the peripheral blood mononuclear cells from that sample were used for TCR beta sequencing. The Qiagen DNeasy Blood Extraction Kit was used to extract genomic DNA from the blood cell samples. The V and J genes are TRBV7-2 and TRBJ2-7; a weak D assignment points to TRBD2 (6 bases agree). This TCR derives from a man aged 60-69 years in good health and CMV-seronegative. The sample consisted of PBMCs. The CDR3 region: CASRRDGGVHEQYF. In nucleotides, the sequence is TGTGCCAGCAGGCGGGACGGAGGGGTCCACGAGCAGTACTTC.